This note documents a single T cell receptor beta chain sequence. This clone was counted between two and nine times. Its target antigen remains unknown. Nothing much larger sits one base from this clone, and base qualities are not available. Other DNA sequences from this sample encode an identical CDR3 as well. From the cysteine through the phenylalanine, the CDR3 covers 14 amino acids. This entry keeps only the CDR3 DNA: 42 bases, framed from base 1. Based on the germline V gene, the CDR1 and CDR2 sequences are SGHRS and YFSETQ. Trimming takes 2 bases off V and 5 bases off J; junction bases not matched to a gene: 6. The entire isolated RNA was reverse transcribed using the High Capacity cDNA Reverse Transcription Kit, and thus expressed TCRB transcripts were sequenced. Deep immunoSEQ sequencing was performed on naive, central memory and regulatory T cell samples, with an average of around 3.5 million total reads per sample. Sorted cells were lysed in RLT buffer and RNA was extracted with DNase-treated RNeasy Micro or Mini kits, depending on cell number. Each cell subset was processed separately to prevent cross-contamination, with patient and healthy donor samples processed together. Using the immunoSEQ multiplex PCR, TCRB sequences were amplified from cDNA into 87-bp fragments spanning the CDR3 region. The amplicons were sequenced using the Illumina HiSeq platform. Per the source publication's procedure: PCR bias was corrected computationally using synthetic template baselines, and reads within Hamming distance 2 were collapsed, with unmergeable singletons discarded. Reads were aligned to IMGT to assign V, D and J genes, CDR3 length, and insertions or deletions at six rearrangement sites. Within each subset, clonotype counts were normalized to sorted cell number, and only after that were true diversity and Gini coefficients computed with the tcR R package. The overlap coefficient, calculated on TCRB nucleotide sequences, was used to measure repertoire sharing. As a proxy for the pre-selection repertoire, out-of-frame TCRB sequences from naive cells were analyzed. Imported from immuneACCESS, the table was reduced by TCRdb to in-frame sequences with V and J called. These copies leave out some clones; in studies compared against another copy, an unresolved V gene accounts for under half, and the cause of the remainder is not known. That table gives V, J and clone size, and the DNA gave D and trimming. Here the sample has 680,000 or so clones; about 14% occur a single time. About 0.093% of the sample belongs to the ten largest clones.

The data were obtained in a study of beta chain features in type 1 diabetes (dated by TCRdb to about 2018). Describing the broader study: Patients and healthy donors did not differ in mean age, gender distribution, total cell number or subset yield. Across all samples, about 110 million sorted cells were examined, and cell number per subset correlated strongly with RNA yield. The study compared the TCRB repertoires of sorted circulating CD4+ T cell subsets in recently diagnosed type 1 diabetes patients with those in matched healthy donors. Regulatory and stem cell-like memory subsets were isolated from only 8 patients and roughly 8 healthy donors, whereas naive and central memory subsets came from all 30 or so donors.

Points the paper makes about the study in general: Patients with type 1 diabetes made fewer insertions and deleted more nucleotides at VDJ recombination sites, implying thymic rearrangement abnormalities. Naive, central memory and regulatory TCRB repertoires appeared to be more similar among patients than among healthy donors. Because cDNA rather than genomic DNA was sequenced, highly expressing activated cells could have been over-represented, although no difference in activation and CD3 levels was found between groups. Because small numbers of individuals were included in the HLA sub-analyses, any influence of HLA type on TCRB rearrangement was left unresolved. A moderate but significant shortening of TCRB CDR3 length was observed in type 1 diabetes patients in all four CD4+ subsets. Shorter templates might have been favored by PCR, but patient and control samples were amplified and corrected together, so both groups would have been affected equally by any skew.

A single peripheral blood draw of about 116 mL on average was collected from each donor into heparinised tubes. A BD FACSAria II was used to sort naive, central memory, regulatory and stem cell-like memory CD4+ T cells with a panel that included CD45RO, CCR7, CD25, CD127, CD95 and CD27. Every sorted population had a purity above 98%. PBMCs were separated immediately by Lymphoprep density gradient centrifugation and were stained directly, without being cultured. To minimize batch effects, samples were stained and sorted in pairs, one healthy donor with one patient per experiment. This TCR derives from a man between 18 and 29 years old in good health. Material for sequencing was naive CD4+ T cells from blood. The cell subset or site label of this sample denotes: true naive CD4+ T cells. Here the chain combines TRBV5-1 and TRBJ2-5, and 7 bases in between align with TRBD1. The bases read TGCGCCAGCAGCTTAGGGGGCCTGGGGGAGACCCAGTACTTC. This sequence encodes CASSLGGLGETQYF.